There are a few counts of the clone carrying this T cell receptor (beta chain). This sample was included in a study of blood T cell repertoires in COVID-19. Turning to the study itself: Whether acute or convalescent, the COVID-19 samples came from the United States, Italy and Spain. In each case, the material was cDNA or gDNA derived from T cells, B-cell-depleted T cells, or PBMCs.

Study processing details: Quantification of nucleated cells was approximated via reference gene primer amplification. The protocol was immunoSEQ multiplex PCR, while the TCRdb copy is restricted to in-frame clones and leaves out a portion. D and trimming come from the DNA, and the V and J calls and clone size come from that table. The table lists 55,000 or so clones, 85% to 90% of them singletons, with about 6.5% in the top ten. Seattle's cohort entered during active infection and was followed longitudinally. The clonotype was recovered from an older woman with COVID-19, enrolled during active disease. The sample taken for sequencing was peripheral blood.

In nucleotides, the CDR3 is TGTGCCAGCAGCCACCTGAAGGGACACTCGAACTCCTACGAGCAGTACTTC. The encoded protein is CASSHLKGHSNSYEQYF. The chain couples TRBV3-1 (or the pseudogene TRBV3-2) to TRBJ2-7, with a weak D call TRBD1 (6 bases). Trimming removed 3 bases from V and 0 bases from J, with 18 bases in between. This CDR3 is 17 amino acids long. Germline CDR1 LGHDT, CDR2 YNNKEL (reference sequence).